These 19 T cell receptor beta chains originate from one sample sequenced in a study of human T cells and chemical hapten exposure. One entry per CDR3 protein results from TCRdb running MiXCR on the RACE reads. The table has 97,000 or so distinct CDR3 sequences, about 28% seen once. Time point reported: patch test 3, about 24 weeks after DPC sensitization. The treatment denotes: therapeutic diphenylcyclopropenone sensitization with weekly scalp DPC. The specimen comprised whole blood, sampled in connection with sensitization to the hapten diphenylcyclopropenone (DPC). These receptor sequences come from a man aged 40-50 years with alopecia areata. Some clones in this sample may be carry-over from other donors' samples.

This rearrangement joins TRBV20-1 to TRBJ1-5; 8 positions agree with TRBD1. Germline-derived CDR1 and CDR2 are DFQATT and SNEGSKA (reference sequence). The CDR3 loop spans 15 amino acids. With V trimmed by 2 bases and J by 1 base, 4 bases remained unmatched. The DNA of the CDR3 is TGCAGTGCTAGACAGGGGGCGAGAAGCAATCAGCCCCAGCATTTT. It encodes CSARQGARSNQPQHF.

This clonotype has at least ten counts. The CDR3: CASSYQTDRTDTQYF. CDR3 nucleotide sequence: TGTGCCAGCAGTTACCAGACAGACCGCACAGATACGCAGTATTTT. The rearrangement links TRBV6-5 to TRBJ2-3, with a possible D match to TRBD1 (5 bases). CDR1 MNHEY and CDR2 SVGAGI come from the germline V gene. Trimming took 2 bases from V and 1 from J, leaving 10 bases between them. The CDR3 is 15 residues long.

This clonotype was found a few times. The J gene is TRBJ1-5, the V gene TRBV20-1; D is unclear. V dropped 0 bases and J dropped 3 bases, with 15 bases sitting between them. The CDR3 consists of 16 residues. Germline CDR1 and CDR2: DFQATT and SNEGSKA (reference sequence). The CDR3 is CSARDGRGSPNQPQHF. As DNA, the CDR3 is TGCAGTGCTAGAGATGGGAGAGGGAGCCCCAATCAGCCCCAGCATTTT.

This clonotype was seen only a few times. The chain recombines TRBV7-9 with TRBJ2-1, with TRBD1 as a possible D gene (6 bases). The V end lost 5 bases, the J end lost 0 bases, and 11 bases lay between the germline ends. The CDR3 consists of 15 residues. Per the germline V gene, CDR1 is SEHNR and CDR2 is FQNEAQ (reference sequence). CDR3 protein: CASSQGIDSYNEQFF. The CDR3 nucleotides read TGTGCCAGCAGCCAGGGGATTGACTCCTACAATGAGCAGTTCTTC.

This clonotype was seen only a few times. V is TRBV5-1 and J is TRBJ2-7; TRBD1 is a possible D gene (5 bases). V was trimmed by 0 bases and J by 4 bases, leaving 11 bases between them. Germline lookup yields CDR1 SGHRS and CDR2 YFSETQ. CDR3 length: 14 amino acids. The CDR3 DNA sequence: TGCGCCAGCAGCTTGGAGGCAGGGATTTACGAGCAGTACTTC. Protein sequence: CASSLEAGIYEQYF.

This clonotype was detected only a few times. The gene calls are TRBV7-3 and TRBJ2-3; 8 bases are a match to TRBD2. The CDR3 runs to 18 residues. The germline CDR1 and CDR2 sequences are SGHTA and FQGTGA. V was pared by 0 bases and J by 2 bases, with 10 bases of the junction left unmatched. The CDR3 DNA sequence: TGTGCCAGCAGCTTAACGGCGGGGGGTAGCGGGCTCACAGATACGCAGTATTTT. It is translated as CASSLTAGGSGLTDTQYF.

This clonotype has just a few counts. The V gene is TRBV12-3 or TRBV12-4, the J gene TRBJ2-5; TRBD2 matches at 12 bases. This CDR3 spans 16 amino acids. The V segment lost 6 bases and the J segment 1 base; nucleotides outside the gene matches: 6. The CDR3 spells CASRHGLAGIQETQYF. CDR3 DNA: TGTGCCAGCAGACACGGACTAGCGGGGATCCAAGAGACCCAGTACTTC.

This clonotype was seen a handful of times. The V gene is TRBV28, the J gene TRBJ2-3; tentative D call: TRBD1 (7 bases). Deletions cut 5 bases from V and 8 bases from J, with 23 bases between. From germline, CDR1 is MDHEN and CDR2 SYDVKM. The CDR3 is 16 residues long. CDR3 in amino acids: CASSGWGAGGTGTQYF. For the CDR3, the DNA is TGTGCCAGCAGTGGTTGGGGGGCAGGGGGAACGGGTACGCAGTATTTT. Looking up the rest from reference TRBV28 and TRBJ2-3 gives the full variable domain: DVKVTQSSRYLVKRTGEKVFLECVQDMDHENMFWYRQDPGLGLRLIYFSYDVKMKEKGDIPEGYSVSREKKERFSLILESASTNQTSMYLCASSGWGAGGTGTQYFGPGTRLTVL.

The chain couples TRBV7-2 to TRBJ1-4, with TRBD1 matching 11 bases. This CDR3 is 15 amino acids long. CDR1 and CDR2 (germline): SGHTA, FQGNSA. The junction had 6 bases not matched to a gene; V was cut back by 6 bases and J by 6 bases. This CDR3 is CASSPGTGGYEKLFF. In DNA, the CDR3 is TGTGCCAGCAGTCCCGGGACAGGGGGGTATGAAAAACTGTTTTTT.

This clonotype was observed a handful of times. DNA of the CDR3: TGCAGCGTCGTCACAGGCGATACGCAGTATTTT. Translation: CSVVTGDTQYF. The chain combines TRBV29-1 with TRBJ2-3, with D possibly matching TRBD1 (5 bases). The CDR3 sequence is 11 residues long. V shed 6 bases and J shed 6 bases, with 10 bases lying between them. Germline CDR1 is SQVTM and CDR2 is ANQGSEA.

The V gene is TRBV12-3 or TRBV12-4, the J gene TRBJ2-3; D is perhaps TRBD1 (5 bases). This CDR3 contains 14 residues. V was cut by 0 bases and J by 5 bases, with 9 bases left in between. This CDR3 is CASSLAPRGDTQYF. CDR3 coding DNA: TGTGCCAGCAGTTTAGCCCCAAGGGGAGATACGCAGTATTTT.

This clonotype appeared once. The chain recombines TRBV20-1 with TRBJ2-3; D call uncertain. The V gene's germline CDR1 is DFQATT and CDR2 SNEGSKA (reference sequence). This CDR3 is built from 16 residues. The V and J ends lost 0 bases and 5 bases respectively, with 18 bases between them. The CDR3 sequence is CSARDKAPISRDTQYF. Written as DNA, the CDR3 is TGCAGTGCTAGAGATAAGGCACCCATTTCGCGAGATACGCAGTATTTT.

The gene calls are TRBV3-1 and TRBJ2-5; TRBD2 aligns across 8 bases. This CDR3 comprises 15 residues. The V and J ends lost 4 bases and 1 base, in that order; junction bases with no gene match: 5. CDR1 and CDR2 (germline): LGHDT, YNNKEL (reference sequence). The CDR3 spells CASSLSSGFQETQYF. CDR3 nucleotides: TGTGCCAGCAGCCTTTCTAGCGGGTTCCAAGAGACCCAGTACTTC.

Only a few counts were recorded for this clonotype. The chain recombines TRBV20-1 with TRBJ2-3; tentatively, D is TRBD1 or TRBD2 (5 bases each). The CDR3 has 13 residues. Trimming removed 7 bases from V and 0 bases from J, with 11 bases in between. In germline, CDR1 is DFQATT, CDR2 SNEGSKA (reference sequence). CDR3 nucleotide sequence: TGCAGTGTTCCGGGACCGAGCACAGATACGCAGTATTTT. It translates to CSVPGPSTDTQYF.

V gene TRBV10-3 combines with J gene TRBJ2-7, with TRBD1 matching 7 bases. The germline V gene encodes CDR1 ENHRY and CDR2 SYGVKD. V trimming: 8 bases; J trimming: 1 base; junction bases outside the gene matches: 8. This CDR3 comprises 14 residues. The CDR3 DNA reads TGTGCCATCGGCGCCTCGACAGGGTCCTACGAGCAGTACTTC. It translates to CAIGASTGSYEQYF.

This clonotype was found a few times. The rearrangement uses TRBV6-6 and TRBJ2-7, with D tentatively TRBD2 (5 bases). CDR3 length: 13 amino acids. Germline V gene data show CDR1 as MNHNY and CDR2 as SVGAGI (reference sequence). Trimming cost V 2 bases and J 6 bases, with 11 bases left between them. DNA for the CDR3: TGTGCCAGCAGTTACATCGTTGCGGGCGAGCAGTACTTC. This encodes CASSYIVAGEQYF.

The J gene is TRBJ2-7, the V gene TRBV6-2 or TRBV6-3, with D maybe TRBD2 (6 bases). In germline, CDR1 is MNHEY, CDR2 SVGEGT. This CDR3 has 13 residues. Trimming removed 6 bases from V and 5 bases from J, with 14 bases in between. The CDR3 DNA follows: TGTGCCAGCAGGCGTTCAGCGGGCCACGAGCAGTACTTC. Translating gives CASRRSAGHEQYF.

This chain's CDR3 is CASSRREGGAGGTQYF. Here the CDR3 DNA reads TGTGCCAGCAGCCGGAGAGAAGGGGGGGCTGGTGGTACGCAGTATTTT. The chain joins TRBV11-2 to TRBJ2-3, with a weak D call TRBD2 (7 bases). CDR1 SGHAT and CDR2 FQNNGV come from the germline V gene. The CDR3 covers 16 residues. Trimming removed 5 bases from V and 8 bases from J, with 23 bases in between.

The chain combines TRBV20-1 with TRBJ2-1; 8 bases align to TRBD2. This CDR3 has 12 residues. Germline V gene lookup returns CDR1 DFQATT and CDR2 SNEGSKA (reference sequence). J lost 6 bases, V lost 4 bases, and 2 bases had no gene match. The CDR3 loop reads CSAIAGSNEQFF. Here the CDR3 DNA reads TGCAGTGCTATAGCGGGAAGCAATGAGCAGTTCTTC.